The sequence of this TCR beta chain was determined in a study of shared clonotypes between healthy human individuals (dated by TCRdb to the early 2020s). Some background on the complete study: A couple of women and a few men aged 18 to 49 years were included in the cohort. To increase sequencing depth and limit assay-specific biases, TCR repertoire library preparation and sequencing were carried out by different laboratories using diverse techniques. Between about 0.85 and 8.9 billion PBMCs per donor were obtained by leukapheresis. Per donor, three plates each were used for CD4 naive and CD4 memory, two for CD8 naive, and one for CD8 memory. The study deeply sequenced blood TCR repertoires of about 5 healthy adults to estimate repertoire size and the extent of clonotype sharing between individuals. General findings and caveats noted by the study authors: Clonotypes shared by all four sorted-subset donors showed higher generation probabilities than non-shared clonotypes. Rarefaction of sorted-subset datasets indicated incomplete sequencing despite the large sequencing depth. Sampling was limited to blood, and TCR repertoires in tissue likely differ from TCR repertoires in blood. Pairwise subsampling led to the expectation that sequencing depth would affect the degree of clonotype sharing among donors. Naive subsets generally had larger estimated clonotype richness than memory subsets. Across a handful of donors, around 5.4% of naive CD4, roughly 3.5% of naive CD8, 2.3% of memory CD4, and approximately 0.4% of memory CD8 clonotypes were shared. Because the study included only a small number of donors, the genetic and exposure-history diversity represented was limited.

In regard to this clone: Its antigen remains unidentified. No much larger clonotype is one base removed from it; base qualities were not supplied.

The germline V gene yields SGHRS for CDR1 and YFSETQ for CDR2. The germline V end is reduced by 2 bases and the J end by 3 bases; junction bases left unmatched: 2. The CDR3 contains 16 residues, cysteine and phenylalanine counted. The sequence is cut down to CDR3 DNA, 48 bases in frame from base 1. Using the deep immunoSEQ assay, multiplex PCR amplified TCR CDR3 regions from genomic DNA. Extracted genomic DNA from each cell subset was spread evenly across all wells of several immunoSEQ 96-well plates, with each plate serving as a replicate. For sorted subsets, roughly 200 ng genomic DNA, equal to approximately 30,000 T cell genomes, was loaded into each replicate PCR. Purified libraries were quantified with a Qubit 3.0 fluorometer, sized on a Bioanalyzer 2100, and re-quantified with the KAPA Library Quantification kit. Every immunoSEQ 96-well plate was sequenced on a dedicated single-read 150-cycle Illumina NextSeq 550 flow cell. As for the original processing: Because the immunoSEQ output held only junctional sequences and lacked quality scores, the filtering could not match the filtering applied to full-length reads. Sequences were annotated with PyIR, a Python wrapper for IgBLAST v1.9, and V/J genes and CDR3 were assigned using IMGT germline references. Any read was removed if the V/J assignment was weak (E-value above 1e-6), the CDR3 was missing, or the read contained stop codons, out-of-frame junctions, or ambiguous translated residues. A V3J clonotype was defined by an identical inferred V gene, J gene, and CDR3 amino acid sequence. Percentage overlap between repertoires was computed as shared unique clonotypes divided by the size of the smaller repertoire. RTK rarefaction, the Chao1 estimator, and Recon v2.1 estimates of unobserved clonotypes were used to assess repertoire richness. Generation probabilities for all TCRbeta clonotypes obtained by the gDNA method from a handful of donors were computed using OLGA. In its TCRdb copy, this immuneACCESS table keeps in-frame sequences only and misses some clones. Where compared with another copy, unresolved V genes explain less than half of these, and the others have no known cause. D and trimming come from the DNA, and the V and J calls and clone size come from that table. This sample comprises roughly 530,000 clones, around 96% of them detected only once. About 0.054% of the sample is taken by the ten largest.

The donors were healthy, HIV-negative adults who had no recently reported acute infections or vaccinations. Only Caucasian adults living in Nashville, Tennessee, USA were represented among the donors. CD4+ T cells were enriched by magnetic negative selection; naive cells were then positively selected on CD45RA, and the negative fraction formed the memory subset. Blood was collected by leukapheresis, and PBMCs were isolated by Ficoll-Histopaque density gradient centrifugation and then cryopreserved in liquid nitrogen vapor phase. Analytical flow cytometry was used to check the purity and quantity of every magnetically sorted T cell population. Genomic DNA was isolated from every sorted fraction and measured by UV absorbance on a Nanodrop 2000c.

Sample: naive CD4+ T cells sorted from blood. The cell subset or site tag for this specimen amounts to: CD45RA+ positively selected. The chain is made from TRBV5-1 and TRBJ2-6, and 10 bases in between align with TRBD1. The sequence derives from a young woman in good health. The nucleotides are TGCGCCAGCAGCTTCGGGACAGGGGATGGGGCCAACGTCCTGACTTTC. The resulting protein is CASSFGTGDGANVLTF.